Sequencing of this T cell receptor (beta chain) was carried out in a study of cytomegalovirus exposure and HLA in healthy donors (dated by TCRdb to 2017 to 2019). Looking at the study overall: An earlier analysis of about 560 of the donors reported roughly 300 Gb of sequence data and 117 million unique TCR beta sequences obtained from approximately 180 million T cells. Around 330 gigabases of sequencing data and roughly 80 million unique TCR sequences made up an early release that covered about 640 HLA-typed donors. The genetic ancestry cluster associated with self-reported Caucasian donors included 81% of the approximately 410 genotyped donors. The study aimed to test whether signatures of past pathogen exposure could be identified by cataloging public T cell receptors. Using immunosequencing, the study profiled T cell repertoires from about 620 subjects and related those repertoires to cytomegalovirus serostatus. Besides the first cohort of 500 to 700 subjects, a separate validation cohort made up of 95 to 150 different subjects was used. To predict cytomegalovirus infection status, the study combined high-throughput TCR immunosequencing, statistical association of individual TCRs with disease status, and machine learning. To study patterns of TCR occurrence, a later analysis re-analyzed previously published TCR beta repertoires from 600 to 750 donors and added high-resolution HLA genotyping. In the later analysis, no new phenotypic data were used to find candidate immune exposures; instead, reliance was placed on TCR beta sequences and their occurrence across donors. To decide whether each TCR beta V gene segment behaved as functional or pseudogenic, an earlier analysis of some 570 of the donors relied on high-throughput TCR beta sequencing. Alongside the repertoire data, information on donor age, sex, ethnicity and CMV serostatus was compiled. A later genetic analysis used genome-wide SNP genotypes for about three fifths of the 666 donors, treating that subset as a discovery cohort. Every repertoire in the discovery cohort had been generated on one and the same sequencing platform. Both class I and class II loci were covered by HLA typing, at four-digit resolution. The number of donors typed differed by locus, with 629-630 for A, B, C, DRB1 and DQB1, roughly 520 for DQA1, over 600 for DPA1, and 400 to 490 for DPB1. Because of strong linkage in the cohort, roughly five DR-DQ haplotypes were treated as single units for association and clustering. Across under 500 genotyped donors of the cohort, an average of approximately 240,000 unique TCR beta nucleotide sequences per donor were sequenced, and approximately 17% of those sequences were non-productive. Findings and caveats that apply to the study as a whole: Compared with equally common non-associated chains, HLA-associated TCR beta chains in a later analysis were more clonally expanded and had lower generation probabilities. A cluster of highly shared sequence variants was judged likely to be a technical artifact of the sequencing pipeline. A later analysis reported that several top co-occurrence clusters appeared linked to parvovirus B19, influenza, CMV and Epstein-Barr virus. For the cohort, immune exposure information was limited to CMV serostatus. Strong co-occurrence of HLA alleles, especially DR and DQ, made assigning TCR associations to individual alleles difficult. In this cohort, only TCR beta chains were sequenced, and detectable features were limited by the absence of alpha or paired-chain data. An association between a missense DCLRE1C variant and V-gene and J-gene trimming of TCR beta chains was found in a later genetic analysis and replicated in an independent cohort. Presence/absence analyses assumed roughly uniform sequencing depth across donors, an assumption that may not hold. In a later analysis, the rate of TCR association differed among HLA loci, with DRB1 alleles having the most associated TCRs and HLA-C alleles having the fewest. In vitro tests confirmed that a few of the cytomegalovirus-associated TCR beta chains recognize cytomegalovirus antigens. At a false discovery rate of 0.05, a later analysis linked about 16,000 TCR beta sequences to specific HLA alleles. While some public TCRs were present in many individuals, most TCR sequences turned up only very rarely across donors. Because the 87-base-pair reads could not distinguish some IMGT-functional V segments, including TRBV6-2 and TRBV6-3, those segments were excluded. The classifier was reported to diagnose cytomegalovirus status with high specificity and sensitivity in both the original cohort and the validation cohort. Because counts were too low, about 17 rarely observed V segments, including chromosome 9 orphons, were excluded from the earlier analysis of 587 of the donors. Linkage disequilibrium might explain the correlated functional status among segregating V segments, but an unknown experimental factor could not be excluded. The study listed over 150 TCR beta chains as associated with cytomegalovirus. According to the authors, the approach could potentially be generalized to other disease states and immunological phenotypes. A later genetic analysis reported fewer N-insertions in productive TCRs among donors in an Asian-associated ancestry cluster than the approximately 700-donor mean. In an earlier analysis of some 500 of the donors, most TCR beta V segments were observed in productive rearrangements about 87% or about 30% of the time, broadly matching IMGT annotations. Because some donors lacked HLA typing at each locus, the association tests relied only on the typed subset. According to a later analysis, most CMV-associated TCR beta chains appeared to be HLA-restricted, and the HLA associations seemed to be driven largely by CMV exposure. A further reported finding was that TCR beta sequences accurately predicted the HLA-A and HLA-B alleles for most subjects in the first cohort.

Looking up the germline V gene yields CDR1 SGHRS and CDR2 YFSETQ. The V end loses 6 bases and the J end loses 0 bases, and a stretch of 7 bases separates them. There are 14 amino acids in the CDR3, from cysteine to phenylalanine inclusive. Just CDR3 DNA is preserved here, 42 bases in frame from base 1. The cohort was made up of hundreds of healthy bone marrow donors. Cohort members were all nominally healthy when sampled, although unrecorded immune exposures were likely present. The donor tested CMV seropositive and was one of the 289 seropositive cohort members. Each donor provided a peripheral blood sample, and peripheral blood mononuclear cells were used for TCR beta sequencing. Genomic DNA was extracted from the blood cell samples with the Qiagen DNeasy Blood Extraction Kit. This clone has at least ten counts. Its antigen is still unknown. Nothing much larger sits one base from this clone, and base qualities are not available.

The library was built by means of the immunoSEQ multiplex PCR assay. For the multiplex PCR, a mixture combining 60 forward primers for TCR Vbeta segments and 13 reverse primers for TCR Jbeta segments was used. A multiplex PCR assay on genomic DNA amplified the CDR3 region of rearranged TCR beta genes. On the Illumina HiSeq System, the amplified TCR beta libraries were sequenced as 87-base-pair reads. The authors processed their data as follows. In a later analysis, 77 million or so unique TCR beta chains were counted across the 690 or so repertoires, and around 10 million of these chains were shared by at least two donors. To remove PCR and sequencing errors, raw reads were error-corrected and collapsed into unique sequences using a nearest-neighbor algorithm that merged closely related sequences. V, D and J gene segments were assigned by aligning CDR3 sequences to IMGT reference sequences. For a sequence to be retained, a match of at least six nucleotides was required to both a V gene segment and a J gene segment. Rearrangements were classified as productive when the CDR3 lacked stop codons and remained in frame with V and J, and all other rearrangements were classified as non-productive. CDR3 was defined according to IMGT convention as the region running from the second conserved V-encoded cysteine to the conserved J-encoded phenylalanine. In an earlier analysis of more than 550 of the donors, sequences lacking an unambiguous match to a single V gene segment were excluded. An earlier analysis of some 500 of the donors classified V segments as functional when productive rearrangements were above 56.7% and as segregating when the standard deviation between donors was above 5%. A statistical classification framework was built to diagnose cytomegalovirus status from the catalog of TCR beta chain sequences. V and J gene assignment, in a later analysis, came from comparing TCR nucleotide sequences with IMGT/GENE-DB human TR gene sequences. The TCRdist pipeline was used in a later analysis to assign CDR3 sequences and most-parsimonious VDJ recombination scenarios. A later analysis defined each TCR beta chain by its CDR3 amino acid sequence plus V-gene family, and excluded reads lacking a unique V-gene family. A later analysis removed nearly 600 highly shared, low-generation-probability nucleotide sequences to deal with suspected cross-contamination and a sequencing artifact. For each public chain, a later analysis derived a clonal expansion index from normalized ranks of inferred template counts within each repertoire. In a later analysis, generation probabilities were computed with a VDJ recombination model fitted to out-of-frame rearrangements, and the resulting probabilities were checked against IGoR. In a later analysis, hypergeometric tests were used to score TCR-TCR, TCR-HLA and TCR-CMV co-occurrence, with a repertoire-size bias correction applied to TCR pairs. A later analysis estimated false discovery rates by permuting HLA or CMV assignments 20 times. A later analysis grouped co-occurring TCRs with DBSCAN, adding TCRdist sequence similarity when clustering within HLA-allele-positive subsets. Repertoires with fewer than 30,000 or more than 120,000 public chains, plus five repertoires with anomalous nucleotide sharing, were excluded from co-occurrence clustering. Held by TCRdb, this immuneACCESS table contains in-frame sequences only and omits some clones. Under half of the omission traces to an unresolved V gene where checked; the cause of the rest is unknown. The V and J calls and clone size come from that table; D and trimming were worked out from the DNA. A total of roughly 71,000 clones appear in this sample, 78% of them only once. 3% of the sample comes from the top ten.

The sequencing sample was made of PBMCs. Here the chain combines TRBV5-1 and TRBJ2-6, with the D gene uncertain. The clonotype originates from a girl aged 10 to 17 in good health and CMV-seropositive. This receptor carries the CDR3 CASTQFSGANVLTF. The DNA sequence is TGCGCCAGCACCCAATTCTCTGGGGCCAACGTCCTGACTTTC.